This T cell receptor beta chain was obtained from a study of cytomegalovirus exposure and HLA in healthy donors. The primer mix had 60 Vbeta and 13 Jbeta primers. TCRdb's copy holds only in-frame clones and misses some; the assay was immunoSEQ multiplex PCR. The table lists 50,000 or so clones, 81% of them singletons. CDR3 length equals 15 residues. Germline CDR1 is SEHNR and CDR2 is FQNEAQ (reference sequence). The junction had 8 bases not matched to a gene; V was cut back by 1 base and J by 5 bases. The sample consisted of PBMCs. The chain recombines TRBV7-9 with TRBJ2-7; 7 nucleotides agree with TRBD1. This clonotype was obtained from a boy aged 10-17 years in good health and CMV-seropositive. The CDR3 region has the DNA TGTGCCAGCAGCTTAGAGCGACAGGGTACCCACGAGCAGTACTTC. Protein product: CASSLERQGTHEQYF.